This T cell receptor (beta chain) was sequenced for a study of radiation and T cells in renal cell carcinoma. Study-level information: Nephrectomy followed 15 Gy stereotactic body radiation by 4 weeks. Study observations and caveats: In blood, top tumor clones expanded by 2 weeks, shrinking by 4. Baseline intratumoral clonotype presence is unknown without pretreatment biopsies.

With termini counted, the CDR3 has 16 amino acids. Clones were read by immunoSEQ multiplex PCR, and TCRdb kept only the in-frame ones, dropping some. The sample shows about 130,000 clones, about four fifths of them seen only once. Regarding time point: blood 2 weeks post-SBRT. The treatment denotes: 15 Gy SBRT to primary tumor, nephrectomy 4 weeks later. Serial blood draws occurred at baseline and 2 and 4 weeks post-SBRT. About this clone itself: Antigen specificity is unknown. The DNA is left out, because the CDR3 cannot be placed on it with certainty; the CDR3 is given as TCRdb lists it.

Sequences were derived from blood, sampled from a patient whose treatment included radiotherapy and nephrectomy. The chain employs TRBV21-1 and TRBJ2-5; TRBD2, the D gene given by the table, was not confirmed from the DNA. TRBV21-1 is a known pseudogene. The source of this sequence is a man aged 50 to 60 with renal cell carcinoma. The CDR3: CASSKWASGSPETQYF.